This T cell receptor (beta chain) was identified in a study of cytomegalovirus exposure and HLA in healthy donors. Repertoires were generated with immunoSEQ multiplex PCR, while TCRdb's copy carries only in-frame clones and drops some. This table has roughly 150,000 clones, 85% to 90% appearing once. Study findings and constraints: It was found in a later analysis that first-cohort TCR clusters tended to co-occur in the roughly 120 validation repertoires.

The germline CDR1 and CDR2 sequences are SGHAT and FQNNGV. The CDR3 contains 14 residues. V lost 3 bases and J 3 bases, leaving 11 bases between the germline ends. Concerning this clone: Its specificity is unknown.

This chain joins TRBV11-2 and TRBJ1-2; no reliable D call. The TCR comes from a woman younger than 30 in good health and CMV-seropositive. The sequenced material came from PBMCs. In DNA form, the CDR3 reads TGTGCCAGCAGCTTTTATGGTGTAGACTATGGCTACACCTTC. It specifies CASSFYGVDYGYTF.